Listed here is a single TCR beta chain. The sample is drawn from a study of CD8 T cells in Susac syndrome. CD8+ and CD4+ blood T cells underwent TCR beta sequencing. The multiple sclerosis control group was made up of treatment-naive patients with stable or active relapsing-remitting disease. In contrast to the negatively isolated CD8+ and CD4+ T cells, TEMRA cells were FACS-enriched. The CDR3 extends over 16 amino acids. V was trimmed by 1 base and J by 2 bases, leaving 15 bases between them. Germline lookup yields CDR1 SGHVS and CDR2 FNYEAQ. Roughly 0.5 to 1 ug RNA was reverse transcribed with random hexamers. Multiplex immunoSEQ PCR targeted 54 Vbeta and 13 Jbeta TCR beta segments. Each CDR3 protein is one row after TCRdb ran MiXCR on the immunoSEQ multiplex PCR reads. The repertoire consists of about 400,000 distinct CDR3 sequences, with about 85% occurring once and the leading ten covering approximately 0.11%.

This chain connects TRBV7-6 to TRBJ2-7; D may be TRBD1 (5 bases). The sample was CD8+ T cells from PBMCs. This receptor was identified in a human donor with multiple sclerosis. The CDR3 is CASSLGPRVLTYEQYF. CDR3 nucleotide sequence: TGTGCCAGCAGCTTAGGTCCCAGGGTTCTCACCTACGAGCAGTACTTC.